One sample yielded the 20 T cell receptor beta chains listed below, sequenced in a study of cytotoxic CD8 clonotypes in ibrutinib-treated CLL. This table comes from immunoSEQ multiplex PCR, and its TCRdb copy is limited to in-frame clones, with some not included. This table has around 140,000 clones, over 75% appearing once. The sample here was PBMCs, taken after 36 months of ibrutinib treatment. These receptor sequences come from a human donor with chronic lymphocytic leukemia.

This clone was counted a few times. The genes are TRBV2 and TRBJ1-2; D call uncertain. Germline V gives CDR1 SNHLY, CDR2 FYNNEI. The CDR3 runs 12 residues. With 3 bases removed from V and 6 bases from J, the gap between germline ends came to 8 bases. The CDR3 DNA reads as TGTGCCAGCAGTGATATTGGAGATGGCTACACCTTC. Its translation is CASSDIGDGYTF.

The chain uses TRBV29-1 and TRBJ1-2; D gene unclear. Germline-derived CDR1 and CDR2 are SQVTM and ANQGSEA. This CDR3 has 13 residues. Trimming took off 4 bases at V and 4 bases at J, with 13 bases between the two ends. In nucleotides, the CDR3 is TGCAGCGTTGGTTCACCTTTGGCCTATGGCTACACCTTC. It encodes CSVGSPLAYGYTF.

CDR3: CSVAGDGTGELFF. CDR3 DNA sequence: TGCAGCGTTGCCGGGGATGGCACCGGGGAGCTGTTTTTT. The chain is built from TRBV29-1 and TRBJ2-2, with D possibly being TRBD2 (5 bases). Germline V gene data show CDR1 as SQVTM and CDR2 as ANQGSEA. This CDR3 region has 13 residues. Trimming removed 4 bases at V and 4 bases at J, with 10 bases between.

This clone was detected only once. This chain links TRBV4-2 with TRBJ2-3, with D maybe TRBD1 (6 bases). The CDR3 sequence is 18 residues long. V lost 1 base and J 6 bases, leaving 23 bases between the germline ends. Germline assignment: CDR1 LGHNA and CDR2 YNFKEQ. DNA for the CDR3: TGTGCCAGCAGCCAAGTGCCCGGACAGCGGACGAATTTGGATACGCAGTATTTT. Protein product: CASSQVPGQRTNLDTQYF.

CDR3: CASSPGQGREKLFF. CDR3 coding DNA: TGCGCCAGCAGCCCAGGACAGGGGCGAGAAAAACTGTTTTTT. The rearrangement links TRBV5-1 to TRBJ1-4, with 9 positions matching TRBD1. With 4 bases clipped from V and 8 bases from J, the junction kept 6 bases outside the gene matches. This CDR3 contains 14 residues. Germline assignment: CDR1 SGHRS and CDR2 YFSETQ.

The chain recombines TRBV18 with TRBJ2-6; no definite D call. This CDR3 has 15 amino acids. Deletions cut 2 bases from V and 0 bases from J, with 5 bases between. Germline-derived CDR1 and CDR2 are KGHSH and LQKENI. Here the CDR3 DNA reads TGTGCCAGCTCACCAACAGCCTCTGGGGCCAACGTCCTGACTTTC. This gives the protein CASSPTASGANVLTF.

The CDR3 loop reads CASKDGTGATGELFF. The CDR3 nucleotides are TGCGCCAGCAAGGACGGGACAGGGGCGACCGGGGAGCTGTTTTTT. J is TRBJ2-2 and V is TRBV10-2, with TRBD1 identical over 10 bases. This CDR3 has 15 amino acids. J was trimmed by 5 bases and V by 7 bases; bases with no gene match: 7. From germline, CDR1 is WSHSY and CDR2 SAAADI.

This clone was detected once. The rearrangement uses TRBV19 and TRBJ1-5; 8 positions agree with TRBD1. The junction had 2 bases not matched to a gene; V was cut back by 5 bases and J by 2 bases. The CDR3 totals 14 residues. CDR1 is LNHDA and CDR2 is SQIVND in the germline V gene (reference sequence). The CDR3 nucleotides are TGTGCCAGTAGTCCAGGGGGCGGCAATCAGCCCCAGCATTTT. As protein: CASSPGGGNQPQHF.

The chain joins TRBV18 to TRBJ2-5; 11 bases are a match to TRBD2. This CDR3 has 15 residues. Germline loops: CDR1 KGHSH, CDR2 LQKENI. V shed 4 bases and J 4 bases; nucleotides not matched to a gene: 5. CDR3 loop: CASSRSGGAGETQYF. CDR3 nucleotides: TGTGCCAGCTCACGTAGCGGGGGGGCCGGAGAGACCCAGTACTTC.

This clone was counted only a few times. Other nucleotide sequences from this sample produce the same CDR3. The V and J genes are TRBV27 and TRBJ1-2, with 8 bases lining up with TRBD1. V lost 5 bases to trimming and J lost 6 bases; unmatched junction nucleotides: 5. The CDR3 sequence is 13 residues long. Germline CDR1 and CDR2: MNHEY and SMNVEV (reference sequence). The CDR3 sequence is CASSPGQGHGYTF. CDR3 in DNA: TGTGCCAGCAGTCCCGGACAGGGTCATGGCTACACCTTC.

The genes are TRBV10-3 and TRBJ1-2; a possible D gene is TRBD1 (6 bases). The germline V gene encodes CDR1 ENHRY and CDR2 SYGVKD. Between the trimmed V and J ends, which lost 1 base and 8 bases, there was a span of 17 bases. The CDR3 loop spans 15 amino acids. CDR3 nucleotide sequence: TGTGCCATCAGTGAGTTCCCAGGGGAGGGTGGAGGCTACACCTTC. As protein: CAISEFPGEGGGYTF.

Regarding this clone: Other DNA sequences in the same sample also yield this CDR3. The CDR3 here is CASSLESNYEQYF. As DNA, the CDR3 is TGCGCCAGCAGCTTGGAGTCGAACTATGAGCAGTACTTC. V gene TRBV5-1 combines with J gene TRBJ2-7; unclear D gene. The V gene's germline CDR1 is SGHRS and CDR2 YFSETQ. The CDR3 has 13 residues. V lost 0 bases and J 7 bases, leaving 11 bases between the germline ends.

This sequence joins TRBV21-1 and TRBJ2-7; whether TRBD2, the table's D call, matches the DNA was not checked. TRBV21-1 is a pseudogene locus. The CDR3 has 18 residues. This CDR3 is CASSKAFDLLAGGREQYF. The CDR3 coding sequence is TGTGCCAGCAGCAAAGCCTTTGATCTTCTAGCGGGAGGGCGCGAGCAGTACTTC.

This clone was detected only once. Within the sample, other DNA sequences also encode this same CDR3. The V and J genes are TRBV18 and TRBJ1-2; 7 nucleotides agree with TRBD1. The CDR3 runs to 13 residues. The trim removed 2 bases at V and 3 bases at J, leaving 0 bases unmatched. Germline-derived CDR1 and CDR2 are KGHSH and LQKENI. Written as DNA, the CDR3 is TGTGCCAGCTCACCAGACAGGGACTATGGCTACACCTTC. Translation: CASSPDRDYGYTF.

The chain uses TRBV6-6 and TRBJ2-1, with D tentatively TRBD1 or TRBD2 (5 bases each). The CDR3 is 14 residues long. The V and J ends lost 2 bases and 2 bases respectively, with 7 bases between them. CDR1 is MNHNY and CDR2 is SVGAGI in the germline V gene (reference sequence). CDR3: CASSYEGPYNEQFF. CDR3 DNA sequence: TGTGCCAGCAGTTACGAGGGACCCTACAATGAGCAGTTCTTC.

The chain employs TRBV28 and TRBJ2-7, with D uncertain. V was cut by 6 bases and J by 1 base, with 16 bases left in between. The CDR3 loop spans 15 amino acids. CDR1 and CDR2 from the germline V gene are MDHEN and SYDVKM. DNA of the CDR3: TGTGCCAGCAGCCCATACGGGCTGCTGTCCTACGAGCAGTACTTC. Translation: CASSPYGLLSYEQYF. The complete variable domain, with remaining parts taken from reference TRBV28 and TRBJ2-7, reads DVKVTQSSRYLVKRTGEKVFLECVQDMDHENMFWYRQDPGLGLRLIYFSYDVKMKEKGDIPEGYSVSREKKERFSLILESASTNQTSMYLCASSPYGLLSYEQYFGPGTRLTVT.

V gene TRBV29-1 combines with J gene TRBJ2-7; 11 nucleotides agree with TRBD1. The junction had 17 bases not matched to a gene; V was cut back by 7 bases and J by 9 bases. CDR3 length equals 15 residues. CDR1 and CDR2 (germline): SQVTM, ANQGSEA. The CDR3 loop reads CSELFGQGAGYSQYF. CDR3 coding DNA: TGCAGCGAACTCTTCGGACAGGGGGCTGGGTATTCGCAGTACTTC.

This sequence joins TRBV18 and TRBJ2-7, with D hard to call. Looked up from germline, CDR1 is KGHSH and CDR2 is LQKENI. Trimming removed 6 bases from V and 3 bases from J, with 12 bases in between. This CDR3 contains 13 residues. The CDR3 sequence is CASSAGRDYEQYF. The DNA of the CDR3 is TGTGCCAGCTCCGCTGGCAGAGACTACGAGCAGTACTTC.

J is TRBJ2-3 and V is TRBV6-4; D unclear. Trimming pared 5 bases from V and 0 bases from J, leaving 9 bases between. The CDR3 spans 14 residues. Germline-derived CDR1 and CDR2 are MRHNA and SNTAGT. The CDR3 protein is CASSSFSSTDTQYF. In DNA, the CDR3 is TGTGCCAGCAGTAGCTTCAGCAGCACAGATACGCAGTATTTT.

The V call is TRBV7-9, the J call TRBJ1-1, with no clear D. From germline, CDR1 is SEHNR and CDR2 FQNEAQ (reference sequence). The CDR3 sequence is 14 residues long. Between the trimmed V and J ends, which lost 1 base and 7 bases, there was a span of 13 bases. CDR3 in amino acids: CASSLEVWADEAFF. CDR3 nucleotides: TGTGCCAGCAGCTTAGAAGTCTGGGCAGATGAAGCTTTCTTT.